One TCR beta chain is described in this entry. Its antigen remains unidentified. At one end, the junction sequence differs from germline, possibly due to a read error. The CDR3 contains 12 residues. Germline V gives CDR1 KGHSH, CDR2 LQKENI. These data belong to a study of post-analysis software for immune sequencing data. Overall study results and limits: Strong same-batch co-clustering of samples appeared with F measure clustering. The five TRBV segments detected at higher frequency in patients than in controls included TRBV5-6, TRBV5-1 and TRBV20-1.

Built from TCR beta cDNA, the libraries had unique molecular identifiers in them. Each CDR3 protein gets one entry after TCRdb re-called the PCR reads with MiXCR. Among about 680,000 distinct CDR3 sequences listed, over 45% were seen once. V usage is TRBV18 and J usage is TRBJ2-5, with D unclear. The sequence was collected from a girl aged 2-15 years with multiple sclerosis. Input material: blood. In DNA, the CDR3 is TGTGCCGGCTCACCACTCGAAGAGACCCAGTACTTC. Translation: CAGSPLEETQYF.